Presented here are 24 T cell receptor beta chains from one specimen sequenced in a study of immune evolution from preneoplasia to lung adenocarcinoma. TCRdb's copy holds only in-frame clones and misses some; the assay was immunoSEQ multiplex PCR. The table includes more than 7,500 clones, approximately 80% detected once. The material sequenced was FFPE lung adenocarcinoma in situ tissue. These receptors all come from a person between 70 and 80 years old with lung adenocarcinoma.

The genes are TRBV6-6 and TRBJ2-7; possibly TRBD2 for D (5 bases). V was pared by 6 bases and J by 1 base, with 16 bases between. The CDR3 covers 15 residues. Germline V CDR1 and CDR2: MNHNY, SVGAGI (reference sequence). Here the CDR3 DNA reads TGTGCCAGCAGCTCCGGTGGACTTCATTCCTACGAGCAGTACTTC. Residues: CASSSGGLHSYEQYF.

The chain carries TRBV11-2 and TRBJ2-5; D is unclear. Germline assignment: CDR1 SGHAT and CDR2 FQNNGV. V was shortened by 5 bases and J by 1 base, with 17 bases between the two germline ends. The length of the CDR3 is 16 residues. CDR3 protein: CASSPINGFRQETQYF. In DNA, the CDR3 is TGTGCCAGCAGCCCAATCAACGGGTTTCGCCAAGAGACCCAGTACTTC.

The chain carries TRBV28 and TRBJ2-7, with D perhaps TRBD1 or TRBD2 (6 bases each). The CDR3 is 15 residues long. V was cut by 5 bases and J by 2 bases, with 16 bases left in between. CDR1 is MDHEN and CDR2 is SYDVKM in the germline V gene. The CDR3 sequence: CASSTRGTPTYEQYF. DNA of the CDR3: TGTGCCAGCAGTACCCGGGGGACACCAACCTACGAGCAGTACTTC. The entire variable domain, with the rest obtained from reference TRBV28 and TRBJ2-7, is as follows: DVKVTQSSRYLVKRTGEKVFLECVQDMDHENMFWYRQDPGLGLRLIYFSYDVKMKEKGDIPEGYSVSREKKERFSLILESASTNQTSMYLCASSTRGTPTYEQYFGPGTRLTVT.

The chain combines TRBV30 with TRBJ1-1, with D possibly matching TRBD1 (5 bases). V was cut by 2 bases and J by 1 base, with 8 bases left in between. The germline CDR1 and CDR2 sequences are GTSNPN and SVGIG (reference sequence). CDR3 size: 13 residues. The CDR3 DNA reads TGTGCCTGGAGTACCGGGGGGAACACTGAAGCTTTCTTT. Amino acid sequence: CAWSTGGNTEAFF.

The chain employs TRBV27 and TRBJ2-5; D possibly uses TRBD1 or TRBD2 (5 bases each). With 6 bases removed from V and 8 bases from J, the gap between germline ends came to 19 bases. Germline V lookup: CDR1 MNHEY, CDR2 SMNVEV (reference sequence). The CDR3 contains 14 residues. The chain's CDR3 is CASSLNLPGGTQYF. CDR3 bases: TGTGCCAGCAGCCTCAACTTACCTGGGGGAACCCAGTACTTC.

V usage is TRBV9 and J usage is TRBJ2-5, with TRBD2 matching over 10 bases. The CDR3 is made up of 16 amino acids. Looked up from germline, CDR1 is SGDLS and CDR2 is YYNGEE. V lost 4 bases, J lost 4 bases, and 10 bases stayed unmatched. CDR3 sequence: CASSYSGGTSAETQYF. The CDR3 nucleotides are TGTGCCAGCAGCTACTCGGGGGGGACTAGCGCAGAGACCCAGTACTTC. Complete variable domain (other parts from reference TRBV9 and TRBJ2-5): DSGVTQTPKHLITATGQRVTLRCSPRSGDLSVYWYQQSLDQGLQFLIQYYNGEERAKGNILERFSAQQFPDLHSELNLSSLELGDSALYFCASSYSGGTSAETQYFGPGTRLLVL.

The genes are TRBV2 and TRBJ2-7; 7 nucleotides agree with TRBD2. Germline CDR1 reads SNHLY; CDR2 reads FYNNEI. V lost 1 base, J lost 5 bases, and 8 bases stayed unmatched. This CDR3 contains 15 residues. The CDR3: CASSEDTAGRDEQYF. The DNA of the CDR3 is TGTGCCAGCAGTGAAGACACGGCAGGGAGGGACGAGCAGTACTTC.

The CDR3 DNA is TGTGCCAGCAGCTCCGGGGGGAGCTCCTACGAGCAGTACTTC. This translates into CASSSGGSSYEQYF. The chain is built from TRBV5-4 and TRBJ2-7; TRBD2 aligns across 7 bases. Germline trimming cut 3 bases from V and 0 bases from J; bases unmatched to any gene: 3. Germline CDR1 SGHNT, CDR2 YYREEE (reference sequence). The CDR3 contains 14 residues.

This clone was detected only once. The J gene is TRBJ1-1, the V gene TRBV6-1, with 9 nucleotides matching TRBD1. Per germline, CDR1 MNHNS and CDR2 SASEGT. CDR3 size: 14 residues. The V gene end was trimmed by 6 bases and the J gene end by 4 bases; junction bases not matched to a gene: 6. The CDR3 spells CASRDTGGRTEAFF. CDR3 in DNA: TGTGCCAGCAGAGATACAGGGGGCCGCACTGAAGCTTTCTTT.

This clone has just one count. V and J are TRBV5-1 and TRBJ1-1; D is perhaps TRBD1 (5 bases). CDR1 is SGHRS, CDR2 YFSETQ, per germline. V dropped 7 bases and J dropped 4 bases, with 11 bases sitting between them. There are 12 residues in the CDR3. Here the CDR3 reads CASRRAGTEAFF. In DNA form, the CDR3 reads TGCGCCAGCCGCAGGGCGGGCACTGAAGCTTTCTTT. The complete variable domain, with remaining parts taken from reference TRBV5-1 and TRBJ1-1, reads KAGVTQTPRYLIKTRGQQVTLSCSPISGHRSVSWYQQTPGQGLQFLFEYFSETQRNKGNFPGRFSGRQFSNSRSEMNVSTLELGDSALYLCASRRAGTEAFFGQGTRLTVV.

The rearrangement uses TRBV7-9 and TRBJ2-1; D gene unclear. V lost 3 bases, J lost 8 bases, and 11 bases lay in between. Germline loops: CDR1 SEHNR, CDR2 FQNEAQ (reference sequence). This CDR3 is built from 13 residues. DNA of the CDR3: TGTGCCAGCAGCTTCCCCCCACACTATGAGCAGTTCTTC. It codes for CASSFPPHYEQFF.

This clone was seen a single time. The chain employs TRBV4-2 and TRBJ1-5, with TRBD1 matching over 7 bases. The CDR3 spans 16 residues. The J segment lost 6 bases and the V segment lost 0 bases, leaving 8 bases of the junction unmatched. CDR1 and CDR2 (germline): LGHNA, YNFKEQ. CDR3 protein: CASSQDSATGRQPQHF. In DNA form, the CDR3 reads TGTGCCAGCAGCCAAGATAGTGCGACAGGGCGTCAGCCCCAGCATTTT.

The chain couples TRBV5-4 to TRBJ2-4, with TRBD1 matching over 8 bases. CDR3 length equals 14 residues. With 0 bases clipped from V and 8 bases from J, the junction kept 4 bases outside the gene matches. Germline V CDR1 and CDR2: SGHNT, YYREEE (reference sequence). The CDR3 protein is CASSLAQGGDIQYF. The CDR3, as DNA: TGTGCCAGCAGCTTGGCACAGGGGGGAGACATTCAGTACTTC. Full variable domain (rest looked up from reference TRBV5-4 and TRBJ2-4): ETGVTQSPTHLIKTRGQQVTLRCSSQSGHNTVSWYQQALGQGPQFIFQYYREEENGRGNFPPRFSGLQFPNYSSELNVNALELDDSALYLCASSLAQGGDIQYFGAGTRLSVL.

This sequence joins TRBV5-1 and TRBJ2-2; the match to TRBD1 covers 8 bases. The germline gives CDR1 SGHRS, CDR2 YFSETQ. The CDR3 sequence is 16 residues long. V shed 5 bases, J shed 1 base, and the junction held 7 bases outside the gene matches. CDR3 residues: CASSSMGTGNTGELFF. The CDR3 nucleotides read TGCGCCAGCAGTTCGATGGGGACAGGGAACACCGGGGAGCTGTTTTTT.

This chain links TRBV7-9 with TRBJ2-7; D perhaps matches TRBD1 (6 bases). V was cut by 8 bases and J by 7 bases, with 15 bases left in between. The germline V gene encodes CDR1 SEHNR and CDR2 FQNEAQ (reference sequence). This CDR3 is 12 amino acids long. As DNA, the CDR3 is TGTGCCAGCCGTCCTGGGGGCCGAGAGCAGTACTTC. This translates into CASRPGGREQYF.

This chain joins TRBV6-5 and TRBJ1-2, with D maybe TRBD1 (5 bases). This CDR3 is built from 15 residues. CDR1 MNHEY and CDR2 SVGAGI come from the germline V gene. Trimming removed 2 bases at V and 3 bases at J, with 13 bases between. CDR3 protein: CASSYGGPLHYGYTF. CDR3 sequence (DNA): TGTGCCAGCAGTTACGGGGGTCCCCTCCACTATGGCTACACCTTC.

The chain carries TRBV5-4 and TRBJ1-4, with a weak D call TRBD1 (5 bases). The CDR3 loop spans 15 amino acids. V lost 4 bases to trimming and J lost 4 bases, with 14 bases between them. Germline V gene lookup returns CDR1 SGHNT and CDR2 YYREEE (reference sequence). CDR3 in DNA: TGTGCCAGCAGCCCCGACGGGGGATATAATGAAAAACTGTTTTTT. Translating it yields CASSPDGGYNEKLFF.

The chain links TRBV2 to TRBJ1-5, with unresolved D. This CDR3 has 12 amino acids. V was pared by 7 bases and J by 9 bases, with 13 bases between. Germline CDR1 reads SNHLY; CDR2 reads FYNNEI. As DNA, the CDR3 is TGTGCCAGCATGGTGGGAAAAGGGCCCCAGCATTTT. Its translation is CASMVGKGPQHF.

Comment on this clone: At one of its ends the junction is not consistent with the germline gene, which may arise from a read error. The CDR3 loop is CASSPQRTMNEQFF. CDR3 sequence (DNA): TGTGCTAGCAGCCCTCAACGGACCATGAATGAGCAGTTCTTC. The V call is TRBV7-7, the J call TRBJ2-1; D is undetermined. CDR3 size: 14 residues. From germline, CDR1 is SSHAT and CDR2 FNYEAQ (reference sequence).

The V gene is TRBV7-2, the J gene TRBJ2-7; no clear D gene. CDR1 is SGHTA, CDR2 FQGNSA, per germline. This CDR3 contains 12 residues. Trimming removed 2 bases from V and 7 bases from J, with 9 bases in between. The CDR3 region has the DNA TGTGCCAGCAGCTTAACAACGAGGGAGCAGTACTTC. Translating it yields CASSLTTREQYF.

The genes are TRBV5-8 and TRBJ1-4; tentatively, D is TRBD1 (5 bases). Germline-derived CDR1 and CDR2 are SGHTS and YDEGEE. The CDR3 length is 13 residues. Deletions cut 4 bases from V and 8 bases from J, with 12 bases between. The CDR3 DNA reads TGTGCCAGCAGCCGGGGGACTACCGAAAAACTGTTTTTT. Translation gives CASSRGTTEKLFF.

J is TRBJ1-2 and V is TRBV2; the match to TRBD1 covers 7 bases. Germline V gene lookup returns CDR1 SNHLY and CDR2 FYNNEI. V gave up 5 bases and J gave up 3 bases; unmatched junction bases: 3. This CDR3 contains 13 residues. CDR3 region: CASSLGQDYGYTF. CDR3 nucleotides: TGTGCCAGCAGTCTCGGACAGGACTATGGCTACACCTTC.

The J gene is TRBJ2-7, the V gene TRBV25-1, with 12 positions matching TRBD1. The V and J ends lost 5 bases and 7 bases, in that order; junction bases with no gene match: 15. This CDR3 is built from 17 residues. The germline V gene encodes CDR1 MGHDK and CDR2 SYGVNS. CDR3 DNA: TGTGCCAGCAGTCTCGGGACAGGGGGCGGGGGGTACGTGGAGCAGTACTTC. Translating it yields CASSLGTGGGGYVEQYF.

The genes are TRBV27 and TRBJ2-1, with TRBD2 identical over 9 bases. From germline, CDR1 is MNHEY and CDR2 SMNVEV (reference sequence). Trimming removed 2 bases from V and 8 bases from J; junction bases left unmatched: 10. The CDR3 spans 16 residues. CDR3 nucleotides: TGTGCCAGCAGTTTAATAGGGCGGGAGGGCCTCGATGAGCAGTTCTTC. Translated, it gives CASSLIGREGLDEQFF.